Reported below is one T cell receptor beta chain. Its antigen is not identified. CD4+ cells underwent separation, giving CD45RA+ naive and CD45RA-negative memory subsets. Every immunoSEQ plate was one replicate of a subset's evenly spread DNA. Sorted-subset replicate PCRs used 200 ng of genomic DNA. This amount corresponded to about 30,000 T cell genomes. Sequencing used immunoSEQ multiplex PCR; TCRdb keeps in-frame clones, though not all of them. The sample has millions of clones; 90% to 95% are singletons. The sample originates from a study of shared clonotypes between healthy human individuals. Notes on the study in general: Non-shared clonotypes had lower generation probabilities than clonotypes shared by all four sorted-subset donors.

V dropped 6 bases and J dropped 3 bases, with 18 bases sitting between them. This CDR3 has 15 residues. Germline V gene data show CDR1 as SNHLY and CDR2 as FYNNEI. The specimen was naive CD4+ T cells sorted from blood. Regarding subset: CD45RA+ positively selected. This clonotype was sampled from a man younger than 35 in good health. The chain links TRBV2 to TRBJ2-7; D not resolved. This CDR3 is CASRPPGLLSYEQYF. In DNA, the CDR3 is TGTGCCAGCAGGCCCCCGGGCCTCCTAAGCTACGAGCAGTACTTC.